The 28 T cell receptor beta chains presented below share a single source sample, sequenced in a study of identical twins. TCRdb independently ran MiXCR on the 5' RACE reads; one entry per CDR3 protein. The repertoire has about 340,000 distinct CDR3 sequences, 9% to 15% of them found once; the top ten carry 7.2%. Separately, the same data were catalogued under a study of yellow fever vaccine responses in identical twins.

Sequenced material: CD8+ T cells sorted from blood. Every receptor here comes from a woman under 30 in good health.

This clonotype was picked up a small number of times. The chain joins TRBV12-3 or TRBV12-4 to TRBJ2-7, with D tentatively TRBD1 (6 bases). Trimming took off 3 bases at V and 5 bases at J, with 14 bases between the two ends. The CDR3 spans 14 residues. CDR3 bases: TGTGCCAGCAGTTTCGTCAGGGGTCATAACGAGCAGTACTTC. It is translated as CASSFVRGHNEQYF.

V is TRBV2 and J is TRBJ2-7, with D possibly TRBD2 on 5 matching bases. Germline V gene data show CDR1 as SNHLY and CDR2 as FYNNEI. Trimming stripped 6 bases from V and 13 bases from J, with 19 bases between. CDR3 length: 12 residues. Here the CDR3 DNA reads TGTGCCAGCAGATTGGCCTCGGGATCAATCTACTTC. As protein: CASRLASGSIYF.

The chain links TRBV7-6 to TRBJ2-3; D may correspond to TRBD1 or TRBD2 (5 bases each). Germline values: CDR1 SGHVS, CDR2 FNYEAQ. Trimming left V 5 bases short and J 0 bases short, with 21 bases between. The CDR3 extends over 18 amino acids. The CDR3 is CASSPRTGTQSSTDTQYF. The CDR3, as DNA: TGTGCCAGCAGCCCTCGTACCGGGACGCAGTCTAGCACAGATACGCAGTATTTT.

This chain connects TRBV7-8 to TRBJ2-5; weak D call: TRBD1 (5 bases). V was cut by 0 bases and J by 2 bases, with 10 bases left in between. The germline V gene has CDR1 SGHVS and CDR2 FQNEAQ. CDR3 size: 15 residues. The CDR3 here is CASSLAWGEQETQYF. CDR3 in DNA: TGTGCCAGCAGCTTAGCGTGGGGCGAACAAGAGACCCAGTACTTC.

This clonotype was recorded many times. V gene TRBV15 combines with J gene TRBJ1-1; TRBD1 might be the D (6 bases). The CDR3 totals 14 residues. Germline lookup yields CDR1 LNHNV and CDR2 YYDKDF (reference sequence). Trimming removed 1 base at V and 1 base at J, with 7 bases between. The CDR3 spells CATSRGTANTEAFF. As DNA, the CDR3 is TGTGCCACCAGCAGAGGGACAGCGAACACTGAAGCTTTCTTT.

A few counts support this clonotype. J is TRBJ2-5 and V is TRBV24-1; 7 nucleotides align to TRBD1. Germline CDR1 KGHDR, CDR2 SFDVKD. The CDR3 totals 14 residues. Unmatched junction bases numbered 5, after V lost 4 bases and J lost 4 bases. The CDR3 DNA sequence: TGTGCCACCAGTGACGAACAGGGGCGAGAGACCCAGTACTTC. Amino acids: CATSDEQGRETQYF.

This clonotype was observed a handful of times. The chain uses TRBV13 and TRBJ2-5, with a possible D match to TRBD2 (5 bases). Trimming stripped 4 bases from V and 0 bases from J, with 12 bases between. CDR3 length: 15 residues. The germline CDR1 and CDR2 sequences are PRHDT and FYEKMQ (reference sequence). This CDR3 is CASSSGIRNQETQYF. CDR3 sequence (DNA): TGTGCCAGCAGCTCCGGGATCAGAAACCAAGAGACCCAGTACTTC. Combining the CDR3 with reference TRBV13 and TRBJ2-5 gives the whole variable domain AAGVIQSPRHLIKEKRETATLKCYPIPRHDTVYWYQQGPGQDPQFLISFYEKMQSDKGSIPDRFSAQQFSDYHSELNMSSLELGDSALYFCASSSGIRNQETQYFGPGTRLLVL.

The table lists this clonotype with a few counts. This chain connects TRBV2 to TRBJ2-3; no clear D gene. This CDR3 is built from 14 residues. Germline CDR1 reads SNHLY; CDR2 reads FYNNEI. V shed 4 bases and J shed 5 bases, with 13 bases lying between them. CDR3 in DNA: TGTGCCAGCAGTGTGGAGTACACCGGAGATACGCAGTATTTT. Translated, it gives CASSVEYTGDTQYF.

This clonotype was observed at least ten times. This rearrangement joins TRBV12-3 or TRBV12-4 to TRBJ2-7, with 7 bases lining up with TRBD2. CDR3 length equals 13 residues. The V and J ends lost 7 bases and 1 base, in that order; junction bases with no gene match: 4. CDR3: CASTPSGSYEQYF. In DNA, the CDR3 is TGTGCCAGCACTCCTAGCGGATCCTACGAGCAGTACTTC.

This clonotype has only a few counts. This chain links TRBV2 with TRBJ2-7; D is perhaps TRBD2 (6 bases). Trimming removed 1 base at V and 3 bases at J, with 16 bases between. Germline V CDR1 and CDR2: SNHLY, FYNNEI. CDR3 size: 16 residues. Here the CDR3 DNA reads TGTGCCAGCAGTGAAGGGGCCGGGGGAGACTTCTACGAGCAGTACGTC. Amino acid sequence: CASSEGAGGDFYEQYV.

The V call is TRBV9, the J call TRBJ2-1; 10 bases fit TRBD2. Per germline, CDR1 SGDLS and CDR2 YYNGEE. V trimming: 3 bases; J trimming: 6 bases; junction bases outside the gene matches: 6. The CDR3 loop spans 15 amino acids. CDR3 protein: CASSDGTSAINEQFF. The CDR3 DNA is TGTGCCAGCAGCGACGGGACTAGCGCAATCAATGAGCAGTTCTTC.

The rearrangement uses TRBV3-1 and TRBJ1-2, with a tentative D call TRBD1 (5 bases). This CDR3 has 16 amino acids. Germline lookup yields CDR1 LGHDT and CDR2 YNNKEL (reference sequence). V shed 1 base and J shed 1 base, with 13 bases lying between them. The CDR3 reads CASSQGVGQLNYGYTF. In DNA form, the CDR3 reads TGTGCCAGCAGCCAAGGCGTGGGGCAGCTTAACTATGGCTACACCTTC.

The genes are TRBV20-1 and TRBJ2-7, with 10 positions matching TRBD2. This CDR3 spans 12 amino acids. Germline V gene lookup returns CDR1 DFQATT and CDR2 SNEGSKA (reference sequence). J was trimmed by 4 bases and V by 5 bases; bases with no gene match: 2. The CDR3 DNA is TGCAGTGCTTCGGGACTAGCGTACGAGCAGTACTTC. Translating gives CSASGLAYEQYF.

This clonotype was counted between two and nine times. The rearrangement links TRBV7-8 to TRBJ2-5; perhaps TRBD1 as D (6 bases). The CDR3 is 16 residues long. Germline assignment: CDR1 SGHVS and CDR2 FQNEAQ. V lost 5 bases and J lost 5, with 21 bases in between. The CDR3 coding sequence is TGTGCCAGCAGCCAACGGGACATCGGGGTAGGGGAGACCCAGTACTTC. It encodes CASSQRDIGVGETQYF.

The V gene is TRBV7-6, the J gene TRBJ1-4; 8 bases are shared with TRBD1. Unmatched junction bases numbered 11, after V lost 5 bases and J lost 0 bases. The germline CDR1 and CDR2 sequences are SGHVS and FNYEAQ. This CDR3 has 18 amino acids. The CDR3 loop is CASSQLDRADATNEKLFF. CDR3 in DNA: TGTGCCAGCAGCCAGCTGGACAGGGCCGATGCAACTAATGAAAAACTGTTTTTT.

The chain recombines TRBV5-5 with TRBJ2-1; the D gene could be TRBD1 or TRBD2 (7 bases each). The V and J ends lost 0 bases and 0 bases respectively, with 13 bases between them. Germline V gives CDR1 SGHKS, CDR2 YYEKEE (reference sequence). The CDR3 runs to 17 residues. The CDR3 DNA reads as TGTGCCAGCAGCTTGGAGGGGAGGGGGCTCTCCTACAATGAGCAGTTCTTC. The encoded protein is CASSLEGRGLSYNEQFF.

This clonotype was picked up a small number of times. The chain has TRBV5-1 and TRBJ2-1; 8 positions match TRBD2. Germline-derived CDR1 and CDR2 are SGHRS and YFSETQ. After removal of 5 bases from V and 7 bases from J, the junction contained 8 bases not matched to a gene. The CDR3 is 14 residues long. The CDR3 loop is CASSSREGLNEQFF. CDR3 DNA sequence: TGCGCCAGCAGTTCCCGGGAGGGCCTGAATGAGCAGTTCTTC.

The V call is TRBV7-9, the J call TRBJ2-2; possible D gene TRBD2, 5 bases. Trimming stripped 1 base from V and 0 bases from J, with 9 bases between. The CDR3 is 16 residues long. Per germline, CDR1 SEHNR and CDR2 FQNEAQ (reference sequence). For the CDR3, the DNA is TGTGCCAGCAGCTTAGAAGGAGGTTCGAACACCGGGGAGCTGTTTTTT. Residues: CASSLEGGSNTGELFF.

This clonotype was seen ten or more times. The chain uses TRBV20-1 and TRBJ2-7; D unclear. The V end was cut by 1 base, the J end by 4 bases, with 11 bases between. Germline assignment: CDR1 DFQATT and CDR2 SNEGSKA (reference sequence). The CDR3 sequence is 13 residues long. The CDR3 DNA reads TGCAGTGCTAGAGGTGGGTCTGGTTACGAGCAGTACGTC. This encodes CSARGGSGYEQYV.

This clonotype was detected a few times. This CDR3 is CASRTSGGNEQFF. In nucleotides, the CDR3 is TGCGCCAGCCGAACTAGCGGGGGAAATGAGCAGTTCTTC. The V gene is TRBV4-1, the J gene TRBJ2-1, with TRBD2 identical over 11 bases. This CDR3 spans 13 amino acids. V shed 8 bases and J 7 bases; nucleotides not matched to a gene: 4. Germline CDR1 is MGHRA and CDR2 is YSYEKL.

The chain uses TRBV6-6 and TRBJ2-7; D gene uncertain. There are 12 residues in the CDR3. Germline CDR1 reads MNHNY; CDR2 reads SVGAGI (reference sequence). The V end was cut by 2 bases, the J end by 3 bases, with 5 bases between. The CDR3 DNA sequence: TGTGCCAGCAGTTACGACGGCTACGAGCAGTACTTC. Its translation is CASSYDGYEQYF.

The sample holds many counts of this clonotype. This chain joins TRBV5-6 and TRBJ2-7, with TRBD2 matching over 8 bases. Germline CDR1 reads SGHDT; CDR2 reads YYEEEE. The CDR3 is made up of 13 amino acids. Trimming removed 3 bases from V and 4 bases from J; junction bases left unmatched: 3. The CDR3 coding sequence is TGTGCCAGCAGCTGGACTAGCAATTACGAGCAGTACTTC. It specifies CASSWTSNYEQYF.

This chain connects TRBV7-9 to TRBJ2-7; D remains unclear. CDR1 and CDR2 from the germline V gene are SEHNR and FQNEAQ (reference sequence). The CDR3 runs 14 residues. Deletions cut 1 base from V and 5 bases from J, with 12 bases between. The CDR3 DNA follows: TGTGCCAGCAGCTTAGGGGTTTACGTGGACGAGCAGTACTTC. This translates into CASSLGVYVDEQYF.

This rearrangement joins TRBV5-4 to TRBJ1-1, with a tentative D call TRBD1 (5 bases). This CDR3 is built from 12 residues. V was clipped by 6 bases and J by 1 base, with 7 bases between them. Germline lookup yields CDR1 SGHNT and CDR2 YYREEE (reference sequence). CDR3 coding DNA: TGTGCCAGCATGGGGGGGAACACTGAAGCTTTCTTT. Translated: CASMGGNTEAFF.

DNA of the CDR3: TGTGCCAGCAGCGGGACTAGCGGTTTCTACAATGAGCAGTTCTTC. Encoded protein: CASSGTSGFYNEQFF. The chain recombines TRBV7-9 with TRBJ2-1, with 11 bases that match TRBD2. This CDR3 is built from 15 residues. Germline CDR1 reads SEHNR; CDR2 reads FQNEAQ (reference sequence). V dropped 5 bases and J dropped 3; count of bases not matched to a gene: 3.

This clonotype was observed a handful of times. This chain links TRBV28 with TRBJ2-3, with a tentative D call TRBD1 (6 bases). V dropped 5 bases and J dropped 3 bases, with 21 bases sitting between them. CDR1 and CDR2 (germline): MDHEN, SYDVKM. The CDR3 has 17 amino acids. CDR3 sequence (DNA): TGTGCCAGCAGTCCACTATCTACAGGGCCCGGAACAGATACGCAGTATTTT. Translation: CASSPLSTGPGTDTQYF.

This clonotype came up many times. The CDR3 reads CASSSVLAGPSYNEQFF. In nucleotides, the CDR3 is TGTGCCAGCAGTTCCGTTTTAGCGGGTCCCTCCTACAATGAGCAGTTCTTC. V usage is TRBV7-9 and J usage is TRBJ2-1; 7 nucleotides line up with TRBD2. This CDR3 has 17 residues. From germline, CDR1 is SEHNR and CDR2 FQNEAQ (reference sequence). Trimming at V came to 6 bases and at J to 0 bases, leaving 11 bases not matched to a gene. The variable domain in full, with the rest retrieved from reference TRBV7-9 and TRBJ2-1, is DTGVSQNPRHKITKRGQNVTFRCDPISEHNRLYWYRQTLGQGPEFLTYFQNEAQLEKSRLLSDRFSAERPKGSFSTLEIQRTEQGDSAMYLCASSSVLAGPSYNEQFFGPGTRLTVL.

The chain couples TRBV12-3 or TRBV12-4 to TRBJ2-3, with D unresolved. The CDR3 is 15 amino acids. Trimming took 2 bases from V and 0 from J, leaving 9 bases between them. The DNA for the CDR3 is TGTGCCAGCAGTTTAAATAGAAGGAGCACAGATACGCAGTATTTT. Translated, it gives CASSLNRRSTDTQYF.